This record covers a single TCR beta chain. Looked up from germline, CDR1 is SGHTA and CDR2 is FQGTGA. The CDR3 has 15 amino acids. The V gene lost 3 bases and the J gene lost 2 bases, with 12 bases spanning the gap. This record belongs to a study of shared clonotypes between healthy human individuals. About the study: Donor composition was a couple of women and three men, aged 18 to 49.

The authors split each subset's genomic DNA evenly across several immunoSEQ plates. Sequencing was performed with immunoSEQ multiplex PCR; in TCRdb, only in-frame clones are kept and a portion is missing. The sample lists more than 1,200,000 clones, approximately 98.5% seen once, with approximately 0.4% in the top ten. The TCR sequence derives from a man aged 25 to 40 in good health. Sequenced sample: naive CD4+ T cells sorted from blood. Described subset: CD45RA+ positively selected. This chain connects TRBV7-3 to TRBJ2-3; D possibly corresponds to TRBD2 (6 bases). CDR3 DNA: TGTGCCAGCAGCTTGGTAGGAGGGCACACAGATACGCAGTATTTT. It translates to CASSLVGGHTDTQYF.